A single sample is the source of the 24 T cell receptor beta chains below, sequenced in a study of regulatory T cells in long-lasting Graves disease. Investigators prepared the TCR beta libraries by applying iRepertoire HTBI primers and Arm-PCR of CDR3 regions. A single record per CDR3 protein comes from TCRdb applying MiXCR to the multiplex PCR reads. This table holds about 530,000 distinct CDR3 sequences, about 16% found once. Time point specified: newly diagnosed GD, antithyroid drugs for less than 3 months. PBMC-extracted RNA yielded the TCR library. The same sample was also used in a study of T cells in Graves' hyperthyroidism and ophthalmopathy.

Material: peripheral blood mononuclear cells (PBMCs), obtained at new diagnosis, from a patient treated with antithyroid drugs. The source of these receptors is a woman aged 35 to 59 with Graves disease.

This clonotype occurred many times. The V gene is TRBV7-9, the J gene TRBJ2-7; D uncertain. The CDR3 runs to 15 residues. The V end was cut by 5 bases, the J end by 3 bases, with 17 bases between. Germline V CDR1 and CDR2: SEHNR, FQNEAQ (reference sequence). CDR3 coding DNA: TGTGCCAGCAGCCCTGGCCTACCCCCCTACTACGAGCAGTACTTC. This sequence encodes CASSPGLPPYYEQYF.

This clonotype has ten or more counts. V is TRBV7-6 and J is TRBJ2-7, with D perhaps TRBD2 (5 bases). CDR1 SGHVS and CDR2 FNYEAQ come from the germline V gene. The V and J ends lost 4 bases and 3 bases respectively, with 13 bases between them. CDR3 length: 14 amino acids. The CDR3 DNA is TGTGCCAGCAGCTCGAATTCCGGGAACTACGAGCAGTACTTC. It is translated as CASSSNSGNYEQYF.

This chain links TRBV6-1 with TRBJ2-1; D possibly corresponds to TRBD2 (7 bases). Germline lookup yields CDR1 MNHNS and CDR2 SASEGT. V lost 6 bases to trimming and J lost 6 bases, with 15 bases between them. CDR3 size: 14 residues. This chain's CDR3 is CASRGGGVLNEQFF. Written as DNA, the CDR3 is TGTGCCAGCAGAGGAGGGGGGGTTCTCAATGAGCAGTTCTTC.

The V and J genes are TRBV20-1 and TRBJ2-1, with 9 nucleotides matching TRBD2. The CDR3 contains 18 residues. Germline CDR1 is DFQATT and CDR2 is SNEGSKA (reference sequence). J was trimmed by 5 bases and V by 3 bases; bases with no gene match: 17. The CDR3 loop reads CSASTFQAGGRINNEQFF. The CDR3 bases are TGCAGTGCTAGTACCTTCCAAGCGGGGGGACGGATTAACAATGAGCAGTTCTTC.

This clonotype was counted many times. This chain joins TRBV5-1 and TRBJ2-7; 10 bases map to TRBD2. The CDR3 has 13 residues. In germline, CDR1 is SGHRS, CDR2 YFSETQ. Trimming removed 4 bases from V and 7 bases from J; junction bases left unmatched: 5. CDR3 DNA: TGCGCCAGCAGCCCAATAGCGGGGGGAGAGCAGTACTTC. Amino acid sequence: CASSPIAGGEQYF. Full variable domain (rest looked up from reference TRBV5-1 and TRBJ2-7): KAGVTQTPRYLIKTRGQQVTLSCSPISGHRSVSWYQQTPGQGLQFLFEYFSETQRNKGNFPGRFSGRQFSNSRSEMNVSTLELGDSALYLCASSPIAGGEQYFGPGTRLTVT.

CDR3 residues: CASSQLGGNTIYF. The CDR3 coding sequence is TGCGCCAGCAGCCAGCTGGGAGGAAACACCATATATTTT. The gene calls are TRBV4-1 and TRBJ1-3; D unclear. The V end was cut by 3 bases, the J end by 4 bases, with 7 bases between. Germline assignment: CDR1 MGHRA and CDR2 YSYEKL. The CDR3 length is 13 residues.

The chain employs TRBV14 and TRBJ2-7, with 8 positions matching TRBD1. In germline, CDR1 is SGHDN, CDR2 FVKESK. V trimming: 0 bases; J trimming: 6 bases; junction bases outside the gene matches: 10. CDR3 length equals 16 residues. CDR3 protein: CASSQDFLDRASEQYF. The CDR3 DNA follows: TGTGCCAGCAGCCAAGATTTCTTGGACAGGGCATCCGAGCAGTACTTC.

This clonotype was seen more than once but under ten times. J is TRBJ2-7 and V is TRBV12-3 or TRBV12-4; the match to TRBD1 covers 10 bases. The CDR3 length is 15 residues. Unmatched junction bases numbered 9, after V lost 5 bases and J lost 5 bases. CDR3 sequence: CASSPTGGASHEQYF. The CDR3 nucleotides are TGTGCCAGCAGTCCGACAGGGGGCGCTTCCCACGAGCAGTACTTC.

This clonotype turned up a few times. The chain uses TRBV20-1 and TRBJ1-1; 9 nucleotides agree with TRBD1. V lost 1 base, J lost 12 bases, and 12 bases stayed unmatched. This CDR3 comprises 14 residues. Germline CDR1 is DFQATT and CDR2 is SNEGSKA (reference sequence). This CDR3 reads CSARAGTGKGMTFF. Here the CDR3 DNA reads TGCAGTGCTAGAGCTGGGACAGGGAAAGGGATGACTTTCTTT.

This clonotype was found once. The CDR3 loop is CASSNQPGYEQYF. In DNA, the CDR3 is TGTGCCAGCTCTAATCAACCCGGTTACGAGCAGTACTTC. The chain couples TRBV2 to TRBJ2-7, with D uncertain. This CDR3 is built from 13 residues. The germline CDR1 and CDR2 sequences are SNHLY and FYNNEI. The ends were cut back, 8 bases at V and 4 bases at J, with 15 bases in the middle.

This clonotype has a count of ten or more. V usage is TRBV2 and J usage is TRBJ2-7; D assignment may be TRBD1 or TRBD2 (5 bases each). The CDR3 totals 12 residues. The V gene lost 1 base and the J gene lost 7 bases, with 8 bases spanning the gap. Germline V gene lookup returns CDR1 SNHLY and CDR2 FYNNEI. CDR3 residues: CASSEGGSEQYF. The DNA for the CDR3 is TGTGCCAGCAGTGAAGGGGGGAGTGAGCAGTACTTC.

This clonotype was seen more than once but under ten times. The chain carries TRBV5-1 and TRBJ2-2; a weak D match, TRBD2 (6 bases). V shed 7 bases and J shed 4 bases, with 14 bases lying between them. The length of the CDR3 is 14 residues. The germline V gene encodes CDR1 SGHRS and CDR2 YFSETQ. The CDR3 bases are TGCGCCAGCCAAGGGCCCGGGGGCACCGGGGAGCTGTTTTTT. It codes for CASQGPGGTGELFF.

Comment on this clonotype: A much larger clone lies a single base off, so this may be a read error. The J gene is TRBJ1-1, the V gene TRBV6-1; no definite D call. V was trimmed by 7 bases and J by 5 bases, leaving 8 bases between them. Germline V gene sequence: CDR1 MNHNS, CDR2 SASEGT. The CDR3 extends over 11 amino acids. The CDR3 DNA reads TGTGCCAGCAACCCCGCTACTGAAGCTTTCTTT. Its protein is CASNPATEAFF.

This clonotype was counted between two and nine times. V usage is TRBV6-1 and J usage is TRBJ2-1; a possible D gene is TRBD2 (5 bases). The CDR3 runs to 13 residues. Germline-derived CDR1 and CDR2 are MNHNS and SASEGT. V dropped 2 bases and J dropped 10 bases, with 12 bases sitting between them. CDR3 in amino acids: CASSEFLAYEQFF. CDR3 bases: TGTGCCAGCAGTGAATTTCTAGCCTACGAGCAGTTCTTC.

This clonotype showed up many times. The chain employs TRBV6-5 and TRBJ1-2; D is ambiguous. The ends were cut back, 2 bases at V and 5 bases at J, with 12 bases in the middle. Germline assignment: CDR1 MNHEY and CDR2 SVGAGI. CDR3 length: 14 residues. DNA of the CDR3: TGTGCCAGCAGTTACCGGCCCGCGTTTTATGGCTACACCTTC. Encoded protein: CASSYRPAFYGYTF.

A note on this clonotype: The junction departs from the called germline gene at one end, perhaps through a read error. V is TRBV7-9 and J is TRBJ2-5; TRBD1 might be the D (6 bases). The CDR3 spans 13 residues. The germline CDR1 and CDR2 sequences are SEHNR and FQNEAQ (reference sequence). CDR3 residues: CASSPDRFETQYF. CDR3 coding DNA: TGCGCCAGCAGCCCCGACAGGTTTGAGACCCAGTACTTC.

CDR3 amino acids: CASSGDLLAVMVFF. In nucleotides, the CDR3 is TGTGCCAGCAGCGGGGACCTCCTAGCGGTCATGGTGTTCTTC. V is TRBV2 and J is TRBJ2-1, with 7 bases fitting TRBD2. The CDR3 spans 14 residues. J lost 15 bases, V lost 6 bases, and 17 bases had no gene match. Germline V gene lookup returns CDR1 SNHLY and CDR2 FYNNEI. The full variable domain, with the rest looked up from reference TRBV2 and TRBJ2-1, is EPEVTQTPSHQVTQMGQEVILRCVPISNHLYFYWYRQILGQKVEFLVSFYNNEISEKSEIFDDQFSVERPDGSNFTLKIRSTKLEDSAMYFCASSGDLLAVMVFFGPGTRLTVL.

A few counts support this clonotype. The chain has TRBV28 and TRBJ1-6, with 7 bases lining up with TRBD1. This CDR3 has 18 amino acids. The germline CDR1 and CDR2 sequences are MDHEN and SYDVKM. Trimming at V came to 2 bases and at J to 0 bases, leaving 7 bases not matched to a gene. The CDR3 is CASSLAYRGPSYNSPLHF. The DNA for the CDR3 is TGTGCCAGCAGTTTAGCTTACAGGGGCCCCTCCTATAATTCACCCCTCCACTTT. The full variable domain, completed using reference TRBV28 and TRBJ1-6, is DVKVTQSSRYLVKRTGEKVFLECVQDMDHENMFWYRQDPGLGLRLIYFSYDVKMKEKGDIPEGYSVSREKKERFSLILESASTNQTSMYLCASSLAYRGPSYNSPLHFGNGTRLTVT.

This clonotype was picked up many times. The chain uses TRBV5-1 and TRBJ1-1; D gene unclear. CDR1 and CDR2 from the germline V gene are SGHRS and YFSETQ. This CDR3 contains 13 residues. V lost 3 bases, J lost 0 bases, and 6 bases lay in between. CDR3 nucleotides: TGCGCCAGCAGCTGGGAGGTGAACACTGAAGCTTTCTTT. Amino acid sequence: CASSWEVNTEAFF.

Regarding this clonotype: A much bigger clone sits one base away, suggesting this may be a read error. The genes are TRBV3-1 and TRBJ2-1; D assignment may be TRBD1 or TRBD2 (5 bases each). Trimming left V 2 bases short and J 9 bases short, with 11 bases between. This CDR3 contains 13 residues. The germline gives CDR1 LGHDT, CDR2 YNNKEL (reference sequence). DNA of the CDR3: TGTGCCAGCAGCCAAATGGCGAGGGGTGAGCAGTTCTTC. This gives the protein CASSQMARGEQFF.

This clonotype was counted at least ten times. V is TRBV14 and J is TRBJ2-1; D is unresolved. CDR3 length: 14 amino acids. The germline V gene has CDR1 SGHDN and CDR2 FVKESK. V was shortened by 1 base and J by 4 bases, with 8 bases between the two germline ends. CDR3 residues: CASSQASRYNEQFF. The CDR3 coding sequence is TGTGCCAGCAGCCAAGCCTCAAGGTACAATGAGCAGTTCTTC.

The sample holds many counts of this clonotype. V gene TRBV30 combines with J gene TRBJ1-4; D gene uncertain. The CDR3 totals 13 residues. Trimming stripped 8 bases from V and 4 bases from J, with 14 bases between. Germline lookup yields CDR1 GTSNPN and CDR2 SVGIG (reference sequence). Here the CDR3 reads CALPGGLNEKLFF. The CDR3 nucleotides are TGTGCCCTACCAGGTGGGCTTAATGAAAAACTGTTTTTT.

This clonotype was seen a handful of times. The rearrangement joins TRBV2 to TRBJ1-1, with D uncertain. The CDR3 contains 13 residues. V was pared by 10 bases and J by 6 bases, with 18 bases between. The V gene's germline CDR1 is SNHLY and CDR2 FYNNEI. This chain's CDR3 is CAIRARGAPEAFF. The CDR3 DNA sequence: TGTGCCATTAGGGCTCGGGGTGCCCCTGAAGCTTTCTTT.

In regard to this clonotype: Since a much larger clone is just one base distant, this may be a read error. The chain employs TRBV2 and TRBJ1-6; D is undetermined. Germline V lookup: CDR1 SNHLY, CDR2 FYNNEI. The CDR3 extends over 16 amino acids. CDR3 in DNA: TGTGACAGCAGTTACAACCCGAGCTCCTATAATTCACCCCTCCACTTT. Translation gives CDSSYNPSSYNSPLHF.